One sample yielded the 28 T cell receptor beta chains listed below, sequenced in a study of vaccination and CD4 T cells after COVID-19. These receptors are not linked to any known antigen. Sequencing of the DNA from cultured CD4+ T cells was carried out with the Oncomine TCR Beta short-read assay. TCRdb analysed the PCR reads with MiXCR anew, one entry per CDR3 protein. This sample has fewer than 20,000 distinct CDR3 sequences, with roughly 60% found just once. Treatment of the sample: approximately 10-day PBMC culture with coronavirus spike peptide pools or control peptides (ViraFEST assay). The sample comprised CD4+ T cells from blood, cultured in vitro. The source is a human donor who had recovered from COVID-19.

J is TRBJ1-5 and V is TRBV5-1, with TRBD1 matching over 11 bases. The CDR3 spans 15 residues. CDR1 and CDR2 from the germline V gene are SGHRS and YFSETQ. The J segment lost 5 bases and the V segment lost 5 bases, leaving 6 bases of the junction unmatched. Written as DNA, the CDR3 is TGCGCCAGCAGTCAAGGACAGGGGGCACATCAGCCCCAGCATTTT. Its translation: CASSQGQGAHQPQHF.

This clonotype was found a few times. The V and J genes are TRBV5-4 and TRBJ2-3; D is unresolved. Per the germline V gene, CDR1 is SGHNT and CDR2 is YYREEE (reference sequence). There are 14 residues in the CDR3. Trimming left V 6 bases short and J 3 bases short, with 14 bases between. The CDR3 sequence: CASNRGSTTDTQYF. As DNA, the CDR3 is TGTGCCAGCAATCGCGGTAGCACTACAGATACGCAGTATTTT.

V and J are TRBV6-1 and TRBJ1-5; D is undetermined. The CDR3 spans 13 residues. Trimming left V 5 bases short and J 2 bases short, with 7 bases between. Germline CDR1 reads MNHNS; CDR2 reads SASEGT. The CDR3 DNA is TGTGCCAGCAGTCCTTTCGGCAATCAGCCCCAGCATTTT. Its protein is CASSPFGNQPQHF.

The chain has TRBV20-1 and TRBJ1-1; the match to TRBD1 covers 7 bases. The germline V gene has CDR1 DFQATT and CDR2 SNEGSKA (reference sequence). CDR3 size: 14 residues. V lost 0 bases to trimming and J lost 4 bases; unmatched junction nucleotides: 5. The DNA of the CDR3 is TGCAGTGCTAGAGAACAGGGGCCATCCACTGAAGCTTTCTTT. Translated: CSAREQGPSTEAFF.

The CDR3 DNA sequence: TGTGCCACCAGTGATTATTTATCCGGGGCCAACGTCCTGACTTTC. Translated, it gives CATSDYLSGANVLTF. This chain uses TRBV24-1 with TRBJ2-6; D not certain. V shed 2 bases and J shed 4 bases, with 8 bases lying between them. Germline-derived CDR1 and CDR2 are KGHDR and SFDVKD. The CDR3 is made up of 15 amino acids.

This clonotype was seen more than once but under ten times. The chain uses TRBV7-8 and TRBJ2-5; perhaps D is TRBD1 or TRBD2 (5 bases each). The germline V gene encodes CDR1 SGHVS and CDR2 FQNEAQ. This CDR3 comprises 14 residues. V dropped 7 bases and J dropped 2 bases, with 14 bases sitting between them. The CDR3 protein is CASNRLGEQETQYF. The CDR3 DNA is TGTGCCAGCAACCGGTTGGGGGAACAAGAGACCCAGTACTTC.

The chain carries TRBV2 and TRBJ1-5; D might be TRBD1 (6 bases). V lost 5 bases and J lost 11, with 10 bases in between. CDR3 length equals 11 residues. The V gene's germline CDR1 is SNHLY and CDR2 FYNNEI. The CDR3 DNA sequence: TGTGCCAGCAGTTTCTCAGGGGCCCAGCATTTT. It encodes CASSFSGAQHF.

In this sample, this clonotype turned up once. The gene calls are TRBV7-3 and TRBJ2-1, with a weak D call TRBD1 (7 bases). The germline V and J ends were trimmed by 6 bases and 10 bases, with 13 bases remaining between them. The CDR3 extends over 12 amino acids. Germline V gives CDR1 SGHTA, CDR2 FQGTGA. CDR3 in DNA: TGTGCCAGCAGTTCCTCAGGGGGGGAGCAGTTCTTC. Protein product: CASSSSGGEQFF.

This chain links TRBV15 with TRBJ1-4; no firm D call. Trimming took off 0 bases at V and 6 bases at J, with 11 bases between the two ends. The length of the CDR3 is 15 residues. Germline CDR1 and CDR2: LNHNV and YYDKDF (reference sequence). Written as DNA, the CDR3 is TGTGCCACCAGCAGAGATACCGCTTGGGATGAAAAACTGTTTTTT. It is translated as CATSRDTAWDEKLFF. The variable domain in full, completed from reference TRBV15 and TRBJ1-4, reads DAMVIQNPRYQVTQFGKPVTLSCSQTLNHNVMYWYQQKSSQAPKLLFHYYDKDFNNEADTPDNFQSRRPNTSFCFLDIRSPGLGDTAMYLCATSRDTAWDEKLFFGSGTQLSVL.

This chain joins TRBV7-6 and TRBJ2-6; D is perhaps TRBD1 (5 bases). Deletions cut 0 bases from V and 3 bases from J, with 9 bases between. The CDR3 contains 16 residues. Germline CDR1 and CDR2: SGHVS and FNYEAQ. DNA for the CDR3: TGTGCCAGCAGCTTAGCCGACAGTAGTGGGGCCAACGTCCTGACTTTC. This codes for CASSLADSSGANVLTF.

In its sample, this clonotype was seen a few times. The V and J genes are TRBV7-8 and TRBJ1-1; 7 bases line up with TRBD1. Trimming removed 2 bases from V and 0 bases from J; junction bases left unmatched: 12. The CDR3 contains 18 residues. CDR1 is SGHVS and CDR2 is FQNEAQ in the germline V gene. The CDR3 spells CASSLTPLMQGVNTEAFF. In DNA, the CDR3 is TGTGCCAGCAGCTTAACGCCTCTTATGCAGGGGGTGAACACTGAAGCTTTCTTT. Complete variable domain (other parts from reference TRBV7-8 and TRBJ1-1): GAGVSQSPRYKVAKRGQDVALRCDPISGHVSLFWYQQALGQGPEFLTYFQNEAQLDKSGLPSDRFFAERPEGSVSTLKIQRTQQEDSAVYLCASSLTPLMQGVNTEAFFGQGTRLTVV.

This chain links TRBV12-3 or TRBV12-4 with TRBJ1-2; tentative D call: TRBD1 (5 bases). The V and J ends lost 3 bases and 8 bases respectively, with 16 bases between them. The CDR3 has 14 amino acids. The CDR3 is CASSFTGHSGGYTF. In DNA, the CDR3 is TGTGCCAGCAGTTTCACAGGACATTCGGGCGGCTACACCTTC.

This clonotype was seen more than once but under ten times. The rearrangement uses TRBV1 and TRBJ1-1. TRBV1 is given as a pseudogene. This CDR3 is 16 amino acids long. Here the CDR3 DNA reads TGCACCAGCAGCCAAGGAGGCCAGGCCCTGAACACTGAAGCTTTCTTT. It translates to CTSSQGGQALNTEAFF.

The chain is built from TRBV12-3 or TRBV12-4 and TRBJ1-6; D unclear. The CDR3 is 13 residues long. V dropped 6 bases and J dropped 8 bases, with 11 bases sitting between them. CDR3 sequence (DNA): TGTGCCAGCAGCATTCGGGGTGATTCACCCCTCCACTTT. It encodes CASSIRGDSPLHF.

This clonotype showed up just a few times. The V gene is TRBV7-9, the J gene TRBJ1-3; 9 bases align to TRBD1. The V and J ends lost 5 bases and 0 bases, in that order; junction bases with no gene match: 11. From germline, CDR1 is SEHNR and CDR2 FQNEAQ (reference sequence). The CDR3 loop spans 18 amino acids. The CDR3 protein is CASSNRDRATFSGNTIYF. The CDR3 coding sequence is TGTGCCAGCAGCAACCGGGACAGGGCGACCTTCTCTGGAAACACCATATATTTT.

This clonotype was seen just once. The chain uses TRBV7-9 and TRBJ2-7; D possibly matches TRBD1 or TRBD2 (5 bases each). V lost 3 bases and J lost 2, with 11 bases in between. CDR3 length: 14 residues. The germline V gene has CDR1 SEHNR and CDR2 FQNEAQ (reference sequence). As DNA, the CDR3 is TGTGCCAGCAGCTTGTCGGGGCTGACCTACGAGCAGTACTTC. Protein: CASSLSGLTYEQYF.

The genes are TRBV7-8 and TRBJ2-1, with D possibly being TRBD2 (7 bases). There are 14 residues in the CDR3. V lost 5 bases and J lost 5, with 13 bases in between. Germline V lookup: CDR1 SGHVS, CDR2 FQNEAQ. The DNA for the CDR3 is TGTGCCAGCAGCCAACGGGGGGCCCACAATGAGCAGTTCTTC. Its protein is CASSQRGAHNEQFF.

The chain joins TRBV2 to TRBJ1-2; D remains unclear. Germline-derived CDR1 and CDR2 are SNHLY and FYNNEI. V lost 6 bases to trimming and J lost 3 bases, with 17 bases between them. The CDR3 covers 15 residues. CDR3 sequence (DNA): TGTGCCAGCAGCGCTGACCGAGCCTCATACTATGGCTACACCTTC. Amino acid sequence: CASSADRASYYGYTF.

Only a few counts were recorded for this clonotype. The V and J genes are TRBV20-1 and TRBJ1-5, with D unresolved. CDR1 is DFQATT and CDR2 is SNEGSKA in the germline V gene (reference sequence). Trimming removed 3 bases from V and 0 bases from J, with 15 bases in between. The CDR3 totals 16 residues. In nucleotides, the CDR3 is TGCAGTGCTAGGGAATTGGGGTATCTTAGCAATCAGCCCCAGCATTTT. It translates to CSARELGYLSNQPQHF.

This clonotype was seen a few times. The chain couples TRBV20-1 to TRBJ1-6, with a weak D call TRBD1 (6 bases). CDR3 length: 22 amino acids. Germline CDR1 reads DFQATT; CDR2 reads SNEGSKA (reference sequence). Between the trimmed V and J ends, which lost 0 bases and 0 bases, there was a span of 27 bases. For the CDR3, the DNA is TGCAGTGCTAGAGATAGTATGGGGGCAGGAGAGAGGGGAAGCTCCTATAATTCACCCCTCCACTTT. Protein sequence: CSARDSMGAGERGSSYNSPLHF.

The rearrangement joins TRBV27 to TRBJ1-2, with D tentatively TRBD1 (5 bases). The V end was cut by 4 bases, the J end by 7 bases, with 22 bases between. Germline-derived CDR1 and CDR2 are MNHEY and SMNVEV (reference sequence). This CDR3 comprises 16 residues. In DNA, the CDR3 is TGTGCCAGCAGTTCCACCCCGGGGGGGGGAAGTCTTGGCTACACCTTC. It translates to CASSSTPGGGSLGYTF.

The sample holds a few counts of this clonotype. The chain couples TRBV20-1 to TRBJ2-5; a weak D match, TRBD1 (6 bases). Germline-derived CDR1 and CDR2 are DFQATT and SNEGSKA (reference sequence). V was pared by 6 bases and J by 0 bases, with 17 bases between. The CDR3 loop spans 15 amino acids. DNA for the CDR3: TGCAGTGCGTACTCGGACAGAGGGAACCAAGAGACCCAGTACTTC. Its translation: CSAYSDRGNQETQYF.

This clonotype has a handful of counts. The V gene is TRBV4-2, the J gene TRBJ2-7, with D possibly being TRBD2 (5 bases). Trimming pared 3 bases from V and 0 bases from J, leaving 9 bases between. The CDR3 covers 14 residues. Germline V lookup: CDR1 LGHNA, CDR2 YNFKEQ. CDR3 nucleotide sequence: TGTGCCAGCAGCCAGAGCGGAAACTCCTACGAGCAGTACTTC. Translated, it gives CASSQSGNSYEQYF.

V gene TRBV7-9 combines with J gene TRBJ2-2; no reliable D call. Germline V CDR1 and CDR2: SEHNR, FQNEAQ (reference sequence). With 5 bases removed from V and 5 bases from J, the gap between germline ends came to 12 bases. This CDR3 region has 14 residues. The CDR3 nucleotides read TGTGCCAGCAGCCGGATTTATCGAACCGGGGAGCTGTTTTTT. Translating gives CASSRIYRTGELFF.

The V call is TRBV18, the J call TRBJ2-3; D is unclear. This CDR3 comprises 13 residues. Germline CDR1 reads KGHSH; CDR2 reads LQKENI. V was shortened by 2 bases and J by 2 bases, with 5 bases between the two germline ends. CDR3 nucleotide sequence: TGTGCCAGCTCACCAGGAGTCACAGATACGCAGTATTTT. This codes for CASSPGVTDTQYF.

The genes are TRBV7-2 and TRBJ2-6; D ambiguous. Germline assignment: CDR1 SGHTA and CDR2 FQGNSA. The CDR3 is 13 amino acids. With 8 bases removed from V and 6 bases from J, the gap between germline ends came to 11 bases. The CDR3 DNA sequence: TGTGCCAGCGGGCCCTCCGAGGCCAACGTCCTGACTTTC. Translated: CASGPSEANVLTF.

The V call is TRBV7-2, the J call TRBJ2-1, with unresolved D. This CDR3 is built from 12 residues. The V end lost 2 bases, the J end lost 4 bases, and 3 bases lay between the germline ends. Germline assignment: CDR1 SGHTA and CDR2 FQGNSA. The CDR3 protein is CASSLPYNEQFF. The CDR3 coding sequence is TGTGCCAGCAGCTTACCGTACAATGAGCAGTTCTTC.

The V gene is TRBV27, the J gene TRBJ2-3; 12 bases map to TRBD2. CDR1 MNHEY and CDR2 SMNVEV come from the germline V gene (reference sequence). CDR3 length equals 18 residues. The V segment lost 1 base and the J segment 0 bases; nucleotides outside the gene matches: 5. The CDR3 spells CASSLFGLAGPSTDTQYF. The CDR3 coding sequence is TGTGCCAGCAGTTTATTTGGACTAGCGGGGCCTAGCACAGATACGCAGTATTTT.